The 3 T cell receptor beta chains in this list originate from one sample, sequenced in a study of blood T cell repertoires in COVID-19. Sequencing was performed with immunoSEQ multiplex PCR; in TCRdb, only in-frame clones are kept and a portion is missing. The data contain around 26,000 clones, 81% of them seen just once; the ten biggest clones take up 2% to 3%. Sequencing was done on a sample of peripheral blood. The receptor source for this set is a woman aged 70-85 years with COVID-19, enrolled during active disease.

V usage is TRBV7-6 and J usage is TRBJ2-1; 7 bases agree with TRBD2. Germline V gives CDR1 SGHVS, CDR2 FNYEAQ. This CDR3 has 16 amino acids. After removal of 1 base from V and 9 bases from J, the junction contained 12 bases not matched to a gene. The CDR3 bases are TGTGCCAGCAGCTTAGGGAGGGGAGGGCCTAAGGGTGAGCAGTTCTTC. This encodes CASSLGRGGPKGEQFF.

For the CDR3, the DNA is TGTGCCATCAGTGGAGGGACAGACGAAGCTTTCTTT. Its protein product is CAISGGTDEAFF. This rearrangement joins TRBV10-3 to TRBJ1-1; 7 bases line up with TRBD1. CDR3 length: 12 residues. Germline values: CDR1 ENHRY, CDR2 SYGVKD. Germline trimming cut 4 bases from V and 8 bases from J; bases unmatched to any gene: 4.

The chain employs TRBV2 and TRBJ2-1; 12 nucleotides align to TRBD2. The germline V gene encodes CDR1 SNHLY and CDR2 FYNNEI. The CDR3 spans 19 residues. The V and J ends lost 6 bases and 3 bases, in that order; junction bases with no gene match: 15. This CDR3 reads CASRKTSGRAERDYNEQFF. CDR3 nucleotide sequence: TGTGCCAGCAGGAAGACTAGCGGGAGAGCGGAGAGGGACTACAATGAGCAGTTCTTC.